Below, 2 T cell receptor beta chains from the same sample are listed, as sequenced in a study of graft-versus-host responses after intestinal transplantation. Antigens of these TCRs are unknown. Method: immunoSEQ multiplex PCR; TCRdb's copy keeps in-frame clones and lacks some. Of about 100,000 clones in the sample, about nine tenths are singletons; the top ten hold roughly 5.5%. Sequenced here: unstimulated CD8+ T cells sorted from spleen or lymph node cells, sampled before intestinal transplant. These receptors all stem from a human donor who received an intestinal transplant.

Note on this clone: It may be a read error: a sequence one base away is much more abundant. The chain links TRBV2 to TRBJ2-3; TRBD1 matches at 10 bases. The V gene end was trimmed by 3 bases and the J gene end by 1 base; junction bases not matched to a gene: 1. This CDR3 is 15 amino acids long. Germline CDR1 is SNHLY and CDR2 is FYNNEI. CDR3 bases: TGTGCCAGCAGTGACGGGACAGGGGGCACAGATACGCAGTATTTT. Translated: CASSDGTGGTDTQYF.

The gene calls are TRBV5-5 and TRBJ2-6; no definite D call. CDR1 is SGHKS and CDR2 is YYEKEE in the germline V gene (reference sequence). CDR3 length: 13 amino acids. V was pared by 6 bases and J by 0 bases, with 4 bases between. The CDR3 DNA reads as TGTGCCAGCATCCCCTCTGGGGCCAACGTCCTGACTTTC. Amino acid sequence: CASIPSGANVLTF. The whole variable domain, remainder taken from reference TRBV5-5 and TRBJ2-6, is DAGVTQSPTHLIKTRGQQVTLRCSPISGHKSVSWYQQVLGQGPQFIFQYYEKEERGRGNFPDRFSARQFPNYSSELNVNALLLGDSALYLCASIPSGANVLTFGAGSRLTVL.